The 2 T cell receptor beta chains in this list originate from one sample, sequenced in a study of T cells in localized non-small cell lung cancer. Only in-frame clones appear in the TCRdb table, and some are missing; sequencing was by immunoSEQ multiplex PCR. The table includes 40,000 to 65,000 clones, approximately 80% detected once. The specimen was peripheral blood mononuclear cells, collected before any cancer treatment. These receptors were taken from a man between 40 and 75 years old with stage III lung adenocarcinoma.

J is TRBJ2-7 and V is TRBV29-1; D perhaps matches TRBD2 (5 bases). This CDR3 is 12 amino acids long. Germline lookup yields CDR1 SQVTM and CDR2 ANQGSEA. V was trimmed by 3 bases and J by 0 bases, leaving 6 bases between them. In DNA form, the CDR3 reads TGCAGCGTTGAGGGAGACTCCTACGAGCAGTACTTC. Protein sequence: CSVEGDSYEQYF.

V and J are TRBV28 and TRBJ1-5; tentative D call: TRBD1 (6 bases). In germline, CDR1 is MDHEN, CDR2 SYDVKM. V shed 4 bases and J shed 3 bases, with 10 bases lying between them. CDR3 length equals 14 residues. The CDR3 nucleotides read TGTGCCAGCAGTTCGACAGGAGACAATCAGCCCCAGCATTTT. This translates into CASSSTGDNQPQHF.